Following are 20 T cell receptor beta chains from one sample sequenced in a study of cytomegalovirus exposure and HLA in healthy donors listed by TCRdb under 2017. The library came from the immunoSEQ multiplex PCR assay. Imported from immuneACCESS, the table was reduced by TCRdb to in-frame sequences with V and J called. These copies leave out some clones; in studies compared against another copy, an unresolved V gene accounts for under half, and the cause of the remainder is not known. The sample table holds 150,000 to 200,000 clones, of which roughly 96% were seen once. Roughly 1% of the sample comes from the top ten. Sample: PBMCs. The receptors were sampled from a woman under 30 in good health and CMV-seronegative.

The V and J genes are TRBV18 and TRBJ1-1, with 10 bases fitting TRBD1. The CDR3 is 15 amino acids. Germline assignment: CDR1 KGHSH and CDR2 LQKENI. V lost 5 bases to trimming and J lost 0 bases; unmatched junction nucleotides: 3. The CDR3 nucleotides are TGTGCCAGCTCATTCGGGACAGGGGTGAACACTGAAGCTTTCTTT. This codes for CASSFGTGVNTEAFF.

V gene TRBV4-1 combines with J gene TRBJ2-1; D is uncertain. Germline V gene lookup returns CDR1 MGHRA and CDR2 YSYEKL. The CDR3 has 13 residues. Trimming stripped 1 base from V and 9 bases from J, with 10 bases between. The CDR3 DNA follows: TGCGCCAGCAGCCAAGGCGTAGCTGGTGAGCAGTTCTTC. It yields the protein CASSQGVAGEQFF.

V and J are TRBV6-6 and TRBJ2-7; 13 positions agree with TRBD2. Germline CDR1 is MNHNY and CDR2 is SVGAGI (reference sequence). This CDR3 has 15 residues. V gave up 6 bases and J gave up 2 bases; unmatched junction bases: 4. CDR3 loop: CASRHTSGGAYEQYF. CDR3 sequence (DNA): TGTGCCAGCAGACACACTAGCGGGGGGGCCTACGAGCAGTACTTC.

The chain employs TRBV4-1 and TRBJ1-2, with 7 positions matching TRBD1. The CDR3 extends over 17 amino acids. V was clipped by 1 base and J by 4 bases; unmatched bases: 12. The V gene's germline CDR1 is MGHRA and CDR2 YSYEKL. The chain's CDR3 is CASSQARNTGVAYGYTF. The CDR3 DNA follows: TGCGCCAGCAGCCAAGCTCGTAATACAGGGGTTGCCTATGGCTACACCTTC.

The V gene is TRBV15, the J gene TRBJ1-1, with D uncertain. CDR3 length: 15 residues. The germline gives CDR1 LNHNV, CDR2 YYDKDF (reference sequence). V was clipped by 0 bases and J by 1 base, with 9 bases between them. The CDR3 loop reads CATSRDKGGNTEAFF. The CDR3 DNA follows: TGTGCCACCAGCAGAGATAAAGGAGGGAACACTGAAGCTTTCTTT.

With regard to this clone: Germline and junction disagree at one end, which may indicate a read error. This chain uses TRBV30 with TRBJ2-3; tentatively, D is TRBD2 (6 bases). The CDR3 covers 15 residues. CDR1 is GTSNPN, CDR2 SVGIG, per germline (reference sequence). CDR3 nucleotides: TGTGCCTGGACGGTGGGAGGCATCGGCACAGATACGCAGTACTTT. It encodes CAWTVGGIGTDTQYF.

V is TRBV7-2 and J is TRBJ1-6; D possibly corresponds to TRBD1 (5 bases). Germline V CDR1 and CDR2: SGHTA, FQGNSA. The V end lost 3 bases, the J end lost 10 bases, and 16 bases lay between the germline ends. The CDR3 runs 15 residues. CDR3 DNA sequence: TGTGCCAGCAGCTTTCAATCGGGGAGGGACTCACCCCTCCACTTT. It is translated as CASSFQSGRDSPLHF.

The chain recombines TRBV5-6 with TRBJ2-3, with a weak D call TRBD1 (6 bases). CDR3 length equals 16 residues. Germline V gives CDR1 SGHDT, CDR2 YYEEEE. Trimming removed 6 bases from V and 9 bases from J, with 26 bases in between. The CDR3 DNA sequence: TGTGCCAGCACCCTTACTTCCGGGACATTGGTCTTAACGCAGTATTTT. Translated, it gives CASTLTSGTLVLTQYF.

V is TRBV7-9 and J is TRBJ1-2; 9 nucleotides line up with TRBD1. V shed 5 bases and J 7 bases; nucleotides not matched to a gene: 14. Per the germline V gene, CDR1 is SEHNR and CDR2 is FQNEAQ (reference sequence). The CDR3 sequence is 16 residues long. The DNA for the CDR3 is TGTGCCAGCAGCCGTACGGTGGGACAGGGACCTATTGGCTACACCTTC. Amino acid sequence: CASSRTVGQGPIGYTF.

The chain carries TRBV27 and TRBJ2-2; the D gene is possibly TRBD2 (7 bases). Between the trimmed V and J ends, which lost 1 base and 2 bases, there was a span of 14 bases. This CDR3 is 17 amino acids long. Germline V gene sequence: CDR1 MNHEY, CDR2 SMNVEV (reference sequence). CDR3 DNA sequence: TGTGCCAGCAGTTTATTGTGGGGGGGCAGAAACACCGGGGAGCTGTTTTTT. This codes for CASSLLWGGRNTGELFF.

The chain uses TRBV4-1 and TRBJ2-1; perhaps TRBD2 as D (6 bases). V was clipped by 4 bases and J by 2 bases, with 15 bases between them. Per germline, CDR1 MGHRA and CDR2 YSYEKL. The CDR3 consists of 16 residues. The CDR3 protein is CASSRLGGSTYNEQFF. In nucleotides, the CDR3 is TGCGCCAGCAGCCGGCTTGGGGGGAGTACCTACAATGAGCAGTTCTTC.

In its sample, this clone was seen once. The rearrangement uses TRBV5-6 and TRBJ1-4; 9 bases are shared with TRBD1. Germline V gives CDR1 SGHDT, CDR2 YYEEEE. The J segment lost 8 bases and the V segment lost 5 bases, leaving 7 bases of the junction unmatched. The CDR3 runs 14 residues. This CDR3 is CASSAGTGTEKLFF. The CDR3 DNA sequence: TGTGCCAGCAGTGCCGGGACAGGGACAGAAAAACTGTTTTTT.

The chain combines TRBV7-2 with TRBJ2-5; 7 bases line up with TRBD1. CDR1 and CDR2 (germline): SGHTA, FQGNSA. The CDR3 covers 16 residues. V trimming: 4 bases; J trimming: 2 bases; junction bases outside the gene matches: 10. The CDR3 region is CASSSYRGIGQETQYF. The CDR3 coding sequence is TGTGCCAGCAGCTCCTACAGGGGAATCGGGCAAGAGACCCAGTACTTC.

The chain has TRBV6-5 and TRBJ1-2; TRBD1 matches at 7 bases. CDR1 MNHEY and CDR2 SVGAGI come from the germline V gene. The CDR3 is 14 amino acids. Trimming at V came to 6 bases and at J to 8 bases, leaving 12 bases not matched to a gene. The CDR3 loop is CASRPPDREIGYTF. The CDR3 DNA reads TGTGCCAGCAGACCCCCCGACAGGGAAATCGGCTACACCTTC.

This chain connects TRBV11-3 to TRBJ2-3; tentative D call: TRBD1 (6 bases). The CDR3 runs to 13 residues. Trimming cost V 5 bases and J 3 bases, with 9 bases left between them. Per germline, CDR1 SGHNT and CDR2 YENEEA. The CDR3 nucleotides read TGTGCCAGCAGCGACAGGTATACAGATACGCAGTATTTT. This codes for CASSDRYTDTQYF.

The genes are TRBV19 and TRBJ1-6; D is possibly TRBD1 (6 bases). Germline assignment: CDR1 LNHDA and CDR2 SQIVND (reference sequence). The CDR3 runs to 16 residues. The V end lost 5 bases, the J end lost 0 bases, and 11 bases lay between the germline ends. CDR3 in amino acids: CASSQDRFSYNSPLHF. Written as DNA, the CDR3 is TGTGCCAGTAGTCAGGACAGATTCTCCTATAATTCACCCCTCCACTTT.

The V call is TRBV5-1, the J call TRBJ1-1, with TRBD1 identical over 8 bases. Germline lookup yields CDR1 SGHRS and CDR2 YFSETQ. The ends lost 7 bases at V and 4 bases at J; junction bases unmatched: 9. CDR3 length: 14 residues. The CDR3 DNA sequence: TGCGCCAGCGCTGCAACAGGGGGGCTCACTGAAGCTTTCTTT. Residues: CASAATGGLTEAFF.

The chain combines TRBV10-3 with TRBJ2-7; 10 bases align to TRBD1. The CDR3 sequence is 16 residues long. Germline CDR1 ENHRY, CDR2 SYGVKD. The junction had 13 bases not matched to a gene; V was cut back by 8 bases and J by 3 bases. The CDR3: CAIWSGRQGAVYEQYF. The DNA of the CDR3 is TGTGCCATCTGGTCGGGTCGACAGGGGGCTGTCTACGAGCAGTACTTC.

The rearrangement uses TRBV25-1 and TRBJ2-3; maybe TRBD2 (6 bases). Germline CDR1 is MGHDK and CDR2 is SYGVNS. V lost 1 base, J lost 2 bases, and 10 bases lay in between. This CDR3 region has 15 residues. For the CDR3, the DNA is TGTGCCAGCAGTGAATCGGGACTTAACACAGATACGCAGTATTTT. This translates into CASSESGLNTDTQYF.

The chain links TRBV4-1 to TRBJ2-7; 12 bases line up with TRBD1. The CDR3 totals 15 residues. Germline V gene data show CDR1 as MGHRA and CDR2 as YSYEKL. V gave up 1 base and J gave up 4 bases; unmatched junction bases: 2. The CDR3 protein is CASSQAGQGAYEQYF. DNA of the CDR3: TGCGCCAGCAGCCAAGCGGGACAGGGGGCTTACGAGCAGTACTTC.